What follows is one T cell receptor beta chain and its context. What it binds is unknown. The entry originates in a study of tumor and adjacent non-tumor tissue in lung cancer. Whole-study findings and limits: In normal lung, the top 100 clones were significantly more dominant than in tumor.

A modified ARM-PCR protocol with three rounds of nested PCR amplified TCRbeta. Each CDR3 protein is one row after TCRdb ran MiXCR on the multiplex PCR reads. The sample yields about 200,000 distinct CDR3 sequences, approximately 74% seen once. The template was RNA from unsorted bulk tissue. Chemotherapy-naive patients with new lung cancer underwent thoracic surgery in China, August–late 2014. Germline CDR1 is DFQATT and CDR2 is SNEGSKA (reference sequence). The CDR3 is made up of 17 amino acids. The source is a man in his 60s with non-small cell lung cancer. Input material: lung tumor tissue. The V and J genes are TRBV20-1 and TRBJ2-3, with 14 positions matching TRBD2. The CDR3 sequence is CNASGLAGADLTDTQYF. CDR3 bases: TGCAATGCGTCGGGACTAGCGGGAGCGGACCTCACAGATACGCAGTATTTT.